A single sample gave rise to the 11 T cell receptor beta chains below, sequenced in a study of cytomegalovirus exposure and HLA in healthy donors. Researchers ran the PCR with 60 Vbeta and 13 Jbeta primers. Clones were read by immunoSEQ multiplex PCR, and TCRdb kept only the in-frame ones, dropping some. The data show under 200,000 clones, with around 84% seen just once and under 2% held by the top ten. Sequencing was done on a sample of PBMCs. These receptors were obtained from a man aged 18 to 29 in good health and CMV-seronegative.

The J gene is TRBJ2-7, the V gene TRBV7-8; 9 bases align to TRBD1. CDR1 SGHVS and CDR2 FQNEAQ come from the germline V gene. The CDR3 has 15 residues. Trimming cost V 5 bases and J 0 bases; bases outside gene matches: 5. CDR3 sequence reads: CASSLNRGLSYEQYF. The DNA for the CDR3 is TGTGCCAGCAGCCTTAACAGGGGGCTCTCCTACGAGCAGTACTTC.

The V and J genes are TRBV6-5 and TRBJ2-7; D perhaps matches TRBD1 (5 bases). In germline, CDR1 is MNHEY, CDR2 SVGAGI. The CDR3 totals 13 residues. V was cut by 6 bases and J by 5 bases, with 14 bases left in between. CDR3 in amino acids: CASSPPTEDEQYF. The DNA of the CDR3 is TGTGCCAGCAGCCCCCCGACAGAAGACGAGCAGTACTTC.

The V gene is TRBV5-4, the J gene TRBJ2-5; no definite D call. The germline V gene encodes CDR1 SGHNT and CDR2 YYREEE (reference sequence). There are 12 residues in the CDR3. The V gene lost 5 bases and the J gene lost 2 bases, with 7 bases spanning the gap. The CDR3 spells CASRGRQETQYF. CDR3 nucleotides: TGTGCCAGCAGGGGCAGGCAAGAGACCCAGTACTTC.

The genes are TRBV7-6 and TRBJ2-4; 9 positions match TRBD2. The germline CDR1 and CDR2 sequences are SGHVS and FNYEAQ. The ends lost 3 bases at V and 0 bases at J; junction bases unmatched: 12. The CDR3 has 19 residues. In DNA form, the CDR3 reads TGTGCCAGCAGCTTCCGTCTCGGCGGGGGGGCCCTAGCCAAAAACATTCAGTACTTC. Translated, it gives CASSFRLGGGALAKNIQYF.

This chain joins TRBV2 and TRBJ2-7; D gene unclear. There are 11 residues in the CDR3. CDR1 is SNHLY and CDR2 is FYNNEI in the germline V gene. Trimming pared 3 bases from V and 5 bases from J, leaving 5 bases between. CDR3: CASSELDEQYF. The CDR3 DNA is TGTGCCAGCAGTGAGCTAGACGAGCAGTACTTC. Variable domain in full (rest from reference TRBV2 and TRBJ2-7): EPEVTQTPSHQVTQMGQEVILRCVPISNHLYFYWYRQILGQKVEFLVSFYNNEISEKSEIFDDQFSVERPDGSNFTLKIRSTKLEDSAMYFCASSELDEQYFGPGTRLTVT.

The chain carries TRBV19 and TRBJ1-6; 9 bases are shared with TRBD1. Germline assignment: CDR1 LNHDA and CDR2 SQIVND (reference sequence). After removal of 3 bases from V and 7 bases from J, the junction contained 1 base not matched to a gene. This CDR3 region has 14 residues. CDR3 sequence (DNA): TGTGCCAGTAGTATCGGACAGGGGAATTCACCCCTCCACTTT. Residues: CASSIGQGNSPLHF.

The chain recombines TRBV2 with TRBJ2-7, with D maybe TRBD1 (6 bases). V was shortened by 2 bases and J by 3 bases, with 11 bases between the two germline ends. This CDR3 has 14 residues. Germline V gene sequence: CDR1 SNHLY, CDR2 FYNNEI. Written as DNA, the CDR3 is TGTGCCAGCAGTGAACCGGACAGTGGCTACGAGCAGTACTTC. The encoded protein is CASSEPDSGYEQYF. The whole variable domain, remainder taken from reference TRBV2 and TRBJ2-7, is EPEVTQTPSHQVTQMGQEVILRCVPISNHLYFYWYRQILGQKVEFLVSFYNNEISEKSEIFDDQFSVERPDGSNFTLKIRSTKLEDSAMYFCASSEPDSGYEQYFGPGTRLTVT.

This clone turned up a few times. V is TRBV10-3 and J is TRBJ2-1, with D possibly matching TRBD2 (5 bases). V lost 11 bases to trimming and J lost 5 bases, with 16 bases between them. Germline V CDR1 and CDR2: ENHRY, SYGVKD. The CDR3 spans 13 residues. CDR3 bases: TGTGCCCTACGGAGGACGGAAGACAATGAGCAGTTCTTC. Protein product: CALRRTEDNEQFF.

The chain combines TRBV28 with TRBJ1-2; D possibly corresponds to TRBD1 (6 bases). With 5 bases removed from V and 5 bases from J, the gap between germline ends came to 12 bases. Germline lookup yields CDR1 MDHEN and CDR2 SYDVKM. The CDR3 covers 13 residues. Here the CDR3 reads CASSQQGPYGYTF. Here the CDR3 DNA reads TGTGCCAGCAGTCAACAGGGCCCGTATGGCTACACCTTC.

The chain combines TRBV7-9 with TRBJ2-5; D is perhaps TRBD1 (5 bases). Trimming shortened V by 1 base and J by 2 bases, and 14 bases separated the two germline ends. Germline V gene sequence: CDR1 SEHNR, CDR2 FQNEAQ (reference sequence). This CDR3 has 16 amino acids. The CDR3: CASSLVDTKGQETQYF. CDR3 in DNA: TGTGCCAGCAGCTTAGTTGACACCAAGGGGCAAGAGACCCAGTACTTC.

The CDR3 here is CASSSRRGNSGSNSYEQYF. The CDR3 region has the DNA TGCGCCAGCAGCTCAAGGAGAGGGAATAGCGGGTCAAATTCCTACGAGCAGTACTTC. The V and J genes are TRBV5-1 and TRBJ2-7; 7 bases line up with TRBD2. The CDR3 has 19 residues. V dropped 3 bases and J dropped 1; count of bases not matched to a gene: 19. Per the germline V gene, CDR1 is SGHRS and CDR2 is YFSETQ.